A single sample is the source of the 18 T cell receptor beta chains below, sequenced in a study of siplizumab effects on memory and regulatory T cells. Their target antigens are unknown. Produced via immunoSEQ multiplex PCR; TCRdb's table is partial and in-frame only. The sample shows 7,500 to 8,500 clones, 35% to 45% of them seen only once. Coculture of mixed lymphocyte reaction cells was performed at 37°C for roughly six days. Sequenced sample: CFSE-low (dividing) CD8+ T cells sorted from an allogeneic mixed lymphocyte reaction. The receptors were gathered from a human donor in good health; the cells came from an allogeneic mixed lymphocyte reaction.

This clone is medium-sized (0.01 to 0.1%) within its sample. The chain employs TRBV4-2 and TRBJ1-4; no firm D call. Between the trimmed V and J ends, which lost 3 bases and 7 bases, there was a span of 9 bases. This CDR3 has 13 amino acids. Germline V gives CDR1 LGHNA, CDR2 YNFKEQ. CDR3 in amino acids: CASSQVAVEKLFF. In nucleotides, the CDR3 is TGTGCCAGCAGCCAGGTTGCCGTTGAAAAACTGTTTTTT.

The chain combines TRBV28 with TRBJ1-5, with D possibly TRBD1 on 6 matching bases. The CDR3 totals 14 residues. Trimming took 5 bases from V and 3 from J, leaving 11 bases between them. Germline assignment: CDR1 MDHEN and CDR2 SYDVKM. This CDR3 reads CASSLQGNNQPQHF. The CDR3 bases are TGTGCCAGCAGTCTACAGGGAAACAATCAGCCCCAGCATTTT.

This rearrangement joins TRBV7-9 to TRBJ1-1; no clear D. Trimming took off 5 bases at V and 3 bases at J, with 10 bases between the two ends. Per germline, CDR1 SEHNR and CDR2 FQNEAQ (reference sequence). The CDR3 loop spans 13 amino acids. The CDR3 region is CASSKGGYTEAFF. CDR3 DNA: TGTGCCAGCAGCAAGGGAGGATACACTGAAGCTTTCTTT.

V usage is TRBV29-1 and J usage is TRBJ1-1, with D maybe TRBD1 (5 bases). V lost 7 bases and J 4 bases, leaving 13 bases between the germline ends. Germline CDR1 reads SQVTM; CDR2 reads ANQGSEA. This CDR3 is built from 12 residues. CDR3 amino acids: CSALGVGTEAFF. In DNA form, the CDR3 reads TGCAGCGCACTGGGGGTTGGCACTGAAGCTTTCTTT.

The V and J genes are TRBV11-3 and TRBJ2-7; 7 bases align to TRBD1. Germline trimming cut 4 bases from V and 6 bases from J; bases unmatched to any gene: 6. The germline gives CDR1 SGHNT, CDR2 YENEEA. CDR3 length equals 13 residues. The CDR3 DNA reads as TGTGCCAGCAGCTCCGGGACAGTAGTCGAGCAGTACTTC. Protein product: CASSSGTVVEQYF.

This clone was counted only a few times. The rearrangement uses TRBV19 and TRBJ1-2; possible D gene TRBD1, 5 bases. The V end was cut by 7 bases, the J end by 9 bases, with 15 bases between. The CDR3 consists of 12 residues. CDR1 is LNHDA and CDR2 is SQIVND in the germline V gene (reference sequence). CDR3 DNA sequence: TGTGCCAGTAAAGCAGGGTTTTTAAGCTACACCTTC. The encoded protein is CASKAGFLSYTF.

The chain uses TRBV19 and TRBJ1-2; the match to TRBD1 covers 11 bases. CDR1 LNHDA and CDR2 SQIVND come from the germline V gene (reference sequence). Germline trimming cut 5 bases from V and 4 bases from J; bases unmatched to any gene: 3. This CDR3 contains 14 residues. The CDR3 loop is CASSPGQGAYGYTF. The CDR3 bases are TGTGCCAGTAGTCCCGGACAGGGGGCCTATGGCTACACCTTC.

In its sample, this clone is medium-sized. The V gene is TRBV7-2, the J gene TRBJ1-4; D unresolved. CDR1 SGHTA and CDR2 FQGNSA come from the germline V gene. Trimming removed 2 bases from V and 4 bases from J, with 17 bases in between. This CDR3 contains 17 residues. CDR3 in amino acids: CASSLRGSESLNEKLFF. CDR3 sequence (DNA): TGTGCCAGCAGCTTAAGAGGCTCGGAGAGCCTTAATGAAAAACTGTTTTTT.

Within the sample, this clone is medium-sized. The chain joins TRBV4-1 to TRBJ1-3, with D uncertain. CDR3 length equals 15 residues. Trimming left V 0 bases short and J 4 bases short, with 10 bases between. Germline values: CDR1 MGHRA, CDR2 YSYEKL. CDR3: CASSQDRTGGNTIYF. For the CDR3, the DNA is TGCGCCAGCAGCCAAGATCGTACGGGGGGAAACACCATATATTTT.

The V and J genes are TRBV7-2 and TRBJ1-5; D gene unclear. Germline CDR1 and CDR2: SGHTA and FQGNSA. The V and J ends lost 6 bases and 4 bases respectively, with 13 bases between them. The CDR3 consists of 14 residues. This CDR3 reads CASSSTDLNQPQHF. The DNA for the CDR3 is TGTGCCAGCAGTTCTACTGACTTGAATCAGCCCCAGCATTTT.

Only a few counts were recorded for this clone. V gene TRBV30 combines with J gene TRBJ2-7; 7 bases agree with TRBD1. The V gene end was trimmed by 8 bases and the J gene end by 2 bases; junction bases not matched to a gene: 6. The CDR3 is 12 residues long. Germline CDR1 is GTSNPN and CDR2 is SVGIG (reference sequence). CDR3 loop: CAANRGTYEQYF. CDR3 nucleotides: TGTGCCGCGAACAGGGGAACCTACGAGCAGTACTTC. Together with reference TRBV30 and TRBJ2-7, the CDR3 gives the full variable domain: SQTIHQWPATLVQPVGSPLSLECTVEGTSNPNLYWYRQAAGRGLQLLFYSVGIGQISSEVPQNLSASRPQDRQFILSSKKLLLSDSGFYLCAANRGTYEQYFGPGTRLTVT.

This clone is termed medium-sized. The rearrangement links TRBV28 to TRBJ2-5, with 7 bases that match TRBD2. This CDR3 is 15 amino acids long. The germline V gene has CDR1 MDHEN and CDR2 SYDVKM. V trimming: 6 bases; J trimming: 5 bases; junction bases outside the gene matches: 12. The CDR3 sequence: CASSLRKAGRETQYF. The CDR3 bases are TGTGCCAGCAGCCTGCGTAAAGCGGGGAGGGAGACCCAGTACTTC.

The chain has TRBV4-1 and TRBJ2-1, with 9 bases matching TRBD1. The V gene end was trimmed by 5 bases and the J gene end by 3 bases; junction bases not matched to a gene: 11. From germline, CDR1 is MGHRA and CDR2 YSYEKL. There are 17 residues in the CDR3. The CDR3 is CASSYRPGQGSYNEQFF. In nucleotides, the CDR3 is TGCGCCAGCAGCTATAGACCGGGACAGGGAAGCTACAATGAGCAGTTCTTC.

This clone rates as medium-sized. CDR3: CASSQAPGPSGNEQFF. CDR3 coding DNA: TGCGCCAGCAGCCAAGCTCCGGGACCCAGCGGAAATGAGCAGTTCTTC. The chain uses TRBV4-1 and TRBJ2-1; D tentatively fits TRBD1 or TRBD2 (5 bases each). V was pared by 1 base and J by 7 bases, with 17 bases between. The CDR3 extends over 16 amino acids. CDR1 MGHRA and CDR2 YSYEKL come from the germline V gene.

By share, this clone counts as medium-sized (0.01 to 0.1%). This chain connects TRBV2 to TRBJ2-5; either TRBD1 or TRBD2 may fit D (5 bases each). Trimming cost V 4 bases and J 2 bases, with 14 bases left between them. The CDR3 spans 15 residues. Germline assignment: CDR1 SNHLY and CDR2 FYNNEI. The CDR3 protein is CASSVWSREQETQYF. In nucleotides, the CDR3 is TGTGCCAGCAGTGTGTGGTCCAGGGAGCAAGAGACCCAGTACTTC.

This clone has only a few counts. This chain uses TRBV6-5 with TRBJ1-1; no clear D. CDR1 is MNHEY and CDR2 is SVGAGI in the germline V gene. Trimming left V 4 bases short and J 1 base short, with 10 bases between. The CDR3 has 14 amino acids. The CDR3 DNA sequence: TGTGCCAGCAGTTGGGCCCCCGGGAACACTGAAGCTTTCTTT. It encodes CASSWAPGNTEAFF.

Turning to this clone: Germline is not matched at one junction end, which may reflect a read error. Other DNA sequences from this sample encode an identical CDR3 as well. This rearrangement joins TRBV4-1 to TRBJ2-7, with 8 bases identical to TRBD1. The CDR3 is 14 residues long. The germline V gene encodes CDR1 MGHRA and CDR2 YSYEKL. The CDR3 loop is CASSPGQGAYEQYF. The CDR3, as DNA: TGTGCCAGCTCACCAGGACAGGGCGCCTACGAGCAGTACTTC.

The table lists this clone with a few counts. One end of the junction varies from germline; a read error may be responsible. The chain couples TRBV7-3 to TRBJ2-7; possible D gene TRBD2, 5 bases. The CDR3 is 14 residues long. Looked up from germline, CDR1 is SGHTA and CDR2 is FQGTGA. Here the CDR3 reads CASSQVARRYEQYF. The CDR3 DNA reads as TGCGCCAGCAGCCAAGTGGCCAGGAGGTACGAGCAGTACTTC. The complete variable domain, with remaining parts taken from reference TRBV7-3 and TRBJ2-7, reads GAGVSQTPSNKVTEKGKYVELRCDPISGHTALYWYRQSLGQGPEFLIYFQGTGAADDSGLPNDRFFAVRPEGSVSTLKIQRTERGDSAVYLCASSQVARRYEQYFGPGTRLTVT.